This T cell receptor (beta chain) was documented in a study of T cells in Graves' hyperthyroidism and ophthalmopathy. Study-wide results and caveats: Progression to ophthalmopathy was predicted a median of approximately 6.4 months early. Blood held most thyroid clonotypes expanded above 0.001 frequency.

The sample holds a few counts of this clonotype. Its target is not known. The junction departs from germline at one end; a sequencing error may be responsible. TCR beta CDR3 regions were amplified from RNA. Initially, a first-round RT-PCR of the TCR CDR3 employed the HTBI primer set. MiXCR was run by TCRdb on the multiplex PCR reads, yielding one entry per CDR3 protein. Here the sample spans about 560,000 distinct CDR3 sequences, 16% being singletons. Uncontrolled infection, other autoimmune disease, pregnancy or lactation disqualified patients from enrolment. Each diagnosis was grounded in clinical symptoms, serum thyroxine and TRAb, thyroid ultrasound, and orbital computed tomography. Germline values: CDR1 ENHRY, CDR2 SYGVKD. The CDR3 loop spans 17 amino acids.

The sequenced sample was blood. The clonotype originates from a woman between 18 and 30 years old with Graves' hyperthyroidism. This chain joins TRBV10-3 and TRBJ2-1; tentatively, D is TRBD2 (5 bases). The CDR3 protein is CAISELGHGVSYNEQSF. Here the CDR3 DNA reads TGTGCCATCAGTGAATTGGGCCACGGGGTCTCCTACAATGAGCAGTCCTTC.